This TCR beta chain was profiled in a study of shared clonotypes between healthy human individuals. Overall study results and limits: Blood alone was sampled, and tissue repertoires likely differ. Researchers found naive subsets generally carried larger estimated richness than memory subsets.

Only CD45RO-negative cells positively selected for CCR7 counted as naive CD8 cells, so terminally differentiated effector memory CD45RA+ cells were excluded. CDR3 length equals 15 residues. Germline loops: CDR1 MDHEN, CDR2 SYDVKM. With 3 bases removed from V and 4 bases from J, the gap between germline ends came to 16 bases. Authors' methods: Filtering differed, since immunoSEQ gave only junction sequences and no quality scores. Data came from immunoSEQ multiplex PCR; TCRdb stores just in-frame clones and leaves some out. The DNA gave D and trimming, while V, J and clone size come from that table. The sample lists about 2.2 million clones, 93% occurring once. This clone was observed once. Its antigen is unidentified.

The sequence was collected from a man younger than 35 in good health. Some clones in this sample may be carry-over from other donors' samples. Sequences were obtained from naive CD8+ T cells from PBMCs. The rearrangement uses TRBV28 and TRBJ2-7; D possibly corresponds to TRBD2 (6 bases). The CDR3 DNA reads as TGTGCCAGCAGTTTCGCCGGGACGGGGGTGTACGAGCAGTACTTC. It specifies CASSFAGTGVYEQYF.